This T cell receptor (beta chain) derives from a study of CD4 T cells in relation to SARS-CoV-2 and coronaviruses. Findings and limits, study-wide: Approximately 65% of donors had memory CD4+ clonotypes crossrecognizing SARS-CoV-2 and common cold coronavirus spike.

Note on this clone: What it recognizes is unknown.

The germline V and J ends were trimmed by 2 bases and 5 bases, with 7 bases remaining between them. Germline loops: CDR1 SGHTA, CDR2 FQGNSA. The CDR3 covers 12 residues. The repertoire was sequenced with immunoSEQ multiplex PCR; TCRdb's copy has only in-frame clones and lacks some. Of around 62,000 clones listed, about 94% were seen once; the top ten hold roughly 0.14%. Unexposed donor CD4+ T cells date from about 2011-2018, before the COVID-19 pandemic. CD4 enrichment then naive enrichment separated naive from memory CD4+ cells. The clonotype comes from a human donor in good health. The J gene is TRBJ2-7, the V gene TRBV7-2; D gene uncertain. The sequenced sample was naive CD4+ T cells from PBMCs. Subset of the sample: naive CD4+ T cells isolated by negative enrichment. The CDR3, as DNA: TGTGCCAGCAGCTTATCCCGTAACGAGCAGTACTTC. Translation gives CASSLSRNEQYF.